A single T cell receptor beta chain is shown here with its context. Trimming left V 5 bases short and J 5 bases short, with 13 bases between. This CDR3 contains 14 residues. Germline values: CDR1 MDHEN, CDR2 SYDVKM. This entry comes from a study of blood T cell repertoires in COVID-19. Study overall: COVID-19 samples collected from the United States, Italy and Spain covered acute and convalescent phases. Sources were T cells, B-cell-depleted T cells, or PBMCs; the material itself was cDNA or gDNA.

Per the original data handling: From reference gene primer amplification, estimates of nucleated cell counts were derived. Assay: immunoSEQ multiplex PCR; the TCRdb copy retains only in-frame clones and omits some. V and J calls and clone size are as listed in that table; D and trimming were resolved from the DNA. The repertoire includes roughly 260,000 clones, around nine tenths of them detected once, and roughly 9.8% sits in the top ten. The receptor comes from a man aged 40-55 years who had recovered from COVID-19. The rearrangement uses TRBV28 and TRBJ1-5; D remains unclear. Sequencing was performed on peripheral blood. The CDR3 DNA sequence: TGTGCCAGCAGTGAGGGCCCATATGATCAGCCCCAGCATTTT. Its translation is CASSEGPYDQPQHF.